What follows are 28 T cell receptor beta chains derived from one specimen sequenced in a study of PD-1 blockade in classical Hodgkin lymphoma. Assay: immunoSEQ multiplex PCR; the TCRdb copy retains only in-frame clones and omits some. Here the sample spans roughly 16,000 clones, about 83% being singletons. Time point reported: cycle 4 day 1 (C4D1), after 5 to 7 weeks of nivolumab. With no exception, relapse followed autologous stem cell transplantation in all patients, and brentuximab vedotin exposure varied. The source material was peripheral blood mononuclear cells (PBMCs), sampled before the fourth cycle of nivolumab. Receptors originate from a human donor with classical Hodgkin lymphoma.

This chain connects TRBV5-1 to TRBJ2-1; TRBD2 might be the D (5 bases). The germline V and J ends were trimmed by 0 bases and 5 bases, with 6 bases remaining between them. The CDR3 contains 13 residues. Germline-derived CDR1 and CDR2 are SGHRS and YFSETQ. The chain's CDR3 is CASSLAGNNEQFF. The CDR3 coding sequence is TGCGCCAGCAGCTTGGCGGGGAACAATGAGCAGTTCTTC.

The chain recombines TRBV5-1 with TRBJ1-4; 7 positions agree with TRBD1. Trimming took 0 bases from V and 8 from J; bases not matched to a gene: 4. Germline CDR1 is SGHRS and CDR2 is YFSETQ. The CDR3 has 14 residues. The CDR3 loop is CASSLAGTAEKLFF. CDR3 DNA: TGCGCCAGCAGCTTGGCCGGGACAGCCGAAAAACTGTTTTTT. Based on the CDR3 plus reference TRBV5-1 and TRBJ1-4, the full variable domain is KAGVTQTPRYLIKTRGQQVTLSCSPISGHRSVSWYQQTPGQGLQFLFEYFSETQRNKGNFPGRFSGRQFSNSRSEMNVSTLELGDSALYLCASSLAGTAEKLFFGSGTQLSVL.

The J gene is TRBJ1-2, the V gene TRBV10-3, with a tentative D call TRBD1 (6 bases). The V end lost 3 bases, the J end lost 4 bases, and 15 bases lay between the germline ends. The CDR3 length is 15 residues. The germline gives CDR1 ENHRY, CDR2 SYGVKD. In DNA, the CDR3 is TGTGCCATCAGTGATGACAGGCGACTGAGCTATGGCTACACCTTC. It codes for CAISDDRRLSYGYTF.

V gene TRBV7-2 combines with J gene TRBJ2-5, with 7 positions matching TRBD1. The germline CDR1 and CDR2 sequences are SGHTA and FQGNSA. The CDR3 totals 17 residues. The ends lost 3 bases at V and 2 bases at J; junction bases unmatched: 12. The CDR3 DNA follows: TGTGCCAGCAGCTTCCTTAGAGGGACAGTGTTACAAGAGACCCAGTACTTC. Translated: CASSFLRGTVLQETQYF.

The chain has TRBV7-9 and TRBJ2-7; 11 bases match TRBD2. CDR3 length: 15 residues. Trimming took 5 bases from V and 2 from J; bases not matched to a gene: 5. Germline lookup yields CDR1 SEHNR and CDR2 FQNEAQ (reference sequence). CDR3 protein: CASSPSGGPTYEQYF. As DNA, the CDR3 is TGTGCCAGCAGCCCTAGCGGGGGGCCAACCTACGAGCAGTACTTC. Full variable domain (missing parts from reference TRBV7-9 and TRBJ2-7): DTGVSQNPRHKITKRGQNVTFRCDPISEHNRLYWYRQTLGQGPEFLTYFQNEAQLEKSRLLSDRFSAERPKGSFSTLEIQRTEQGDSAMYLCASSPSGGPTYEQYFGPGTRLTVT.

This clone occurred once. V and J are TRBV7-8 and TRBJ2-2; D is unresolved. This CDR3 spans 13 amino acids. Deletions cut 8 bases from V and 5 bases from J, with 12 bases between. CDR1 SGHVS and CDR2 FQNEAQ come from the germline V gene. This CDR3 reads CASEWGGTGELFF. CDR3 nucleotide sequence: TGTGCCAGCGAGTGGGGTGGAACCGGGGAGCTGTTTTTT.

The chain recombines TRBV18 with TRBJ2-1, with 8 nucleotides matching TRBD1. This CDR3 is 16 amino acids long. Unmatched junction bases numbered 2, after V lost 1 base and J lost 0 bases. The germline CDR1 and CDR2 sequences are KGHSH and LQKENI. CDR3 residues: CASSPRDRISYNEQFF. CDR3 nucleotide sequence: TGTGCCAGCTCACCACGGGACAGGATCTCCTACAATGAGCAGTTCTTC.

V is TRBV7-8 and J is TRBJ1-1; no clear D. Between the trimmed V and J ends, which lost 1 base and 2 bases, there was a span of 8 bases. This CDR3 is built from 14 residues. Germline V gives CDR1 SGHVS, CDR2 FQNEAQ. This chain's CDR3 is CASSLEVGNTEAFF. CDR3 DNA sequence: TGTGCCAGCAGCTTAGAAGTAGGAAACACTGAAGCTTTCTTT.

In DNA form, the CDR3 reads TGCGCCAGCAGCTTGGATACAGGGACCACAGATACGCAGTATTTT. It yields the protein CASSLDTGTTDTQYF. The chain has TRBV5-1 and TRBJ2-3; D is possibly TRBD1 (6 bases). Deletions cut 0 bases from V and 2 bases from J, with 10 bases between. The germline V gene encodes CDR1 SGHRS and CDR2 YFSETQ. The length of the CDR3 is 15 residues. The full variable domain, in which reference TRBV5-1 and TRBJ2-3 provide the parts outside the CDR3, is KAGVTQTPRYLIKTRGQQVTLSCSPISGHRSVSWYQQTPGQGLQFLFEYFSETQRNKGNFPGRFSGRQFSNSRSEMNVSTLELGDSALYLCASSLDTGTTDTQYFGPGTRLTVL.

This sequence joins TRBV5-1 and TRBJ2-3; 11 bases map to TRBD2. The V gene end was trimmed by 2 bases and the J gene end by 4 bases; junction bases not matched to a gene: 3. Germline V gene lookup returns CDR1 SGHRS and CDR2 YFSETQ. This CDR3 has 15 amino acids. The CDR3 is CASSFLAGGADTQYF. The CDR3 DNA reads TGCGCCAGCAGCTTTCTAGCGGGGGGTGCAGATACGCAGTATTTT.

J is TRBJ2-2 and V is TRBV7-8; 12 nucleotides match TRBD2. The junction had 6 bases not matched to a gene; V was cut back by 3 bases and J by 7 bases. The CDR3 contains 16 residues. In germline, CDR1 is SGHVS, CDR2 FQNEAQ. The CDR3 loop is CASSFGLTSGGGELFF. CDR3 DNA sequence: TGTGCCAGCAGCTTCGGACTGACTAGCGGGGGCGGGGAGCTGTTTTTT.

J is TRBJ2-1 and V is TRBV5-1; no firm D call. The germline V gene encodes CDR1 SGHRS and CDR2 YFSETQ. This CDR3 region has 13 residues. V lost 0 bases and J lost 7, with 8 bases in between. The CDR3: CASSLGAVNEQFF. The CDR3 DNA reads as TGCGCCAGCAGCTTGGGGGCAGTTAATGAGCAGTTCTTC.

CDR3 sequence (DNA): TGTGCCAGCAGCTCCCCGGGACTCAGGAAGGGGACCCAGTACTTC. It yields the protein CASSSPGLRKGTQYF. The chain has TRBV6-5 and TRBJ2-5; possibly TRBD2 for D (6 bases). The germline V and J ends were trimmed by 6 bases and 7 bases, with 21 bases remaining between them. The length of the CDR3 is 15 residues. The V gene's germline CDR1 is MNHEY and CDR2 SVGAGI.

The chain couples TRBV20-1 to TRBJ1-1; D not resolved. V dropped 3 bases and J dropped 7 bases, with 9 bases sitting between them. Germline V gene lookup returns CDR1 DFQATT and CDR2 SNEGSKA (reference sequence). The CDR3 consists of 11 residues. This CDR3 is CSARSIGEAFF. The DNA of the CDR3 is TGCAGTGCTAGGTCTATCGGTGAAGCTTTCTTT.

The chain joins TRBV5-1 to TRBJ2-2, with D uncertain. V lost 5 bases and J 1 base, leaving 9 bases between the germline ends. The CDR3 loop spans 14 amino acids. CDR1 is SGHRS, CDR2 YFSETQ, per germline. The CDR3 DNA is TGCGCCAGCAGACGTCAAGGGAACACCGGGGAGCTGTTTTTT. Residues: CASRRQGNTGELFF.

The rearrangement links TRBV9 to TRBJ1-2, with D possibly TRBD1 on 5 matching bases. The ends were cut back, 0 bases at V and 7 bases at J, with 16 bases in the middle. The length of the CDR3 is 15 residues. Per germline, CDR1 SGDLS and CDR2 YYNGEE. The CDR3 coding sequence is TGTGCCAGCAGCGTAGCAGGGAGTTCCCTAACTGGCTACACCTTC. Its translation: CASSVAGSSLTGYTF. The full variable domain, rest sourced from reference TRBV9 and TRBJ1-2, is DSGVTQTPKHLITATGQRVTLRCSPRSGDLSVYWYQQSLDQGLQFLIQYYNGEERAKGNILERFSAQQFPDLHSELNLSSLELGDSALYFCASSVAGSSLTGYTFGSGTRLTVV.

To note about this clone: The junction departs from the called germline gene at one end, perhaps through a read error. This rearrangement joins TRBV7-7 to TRBJ2-3; D is undetermined. Germline V gene lookup returns CDR1 SSHAT and CDR2 FNYEAQ (reference sequence). The CDR3 sequence is 15 residues long. CDR3 amino acids: CASRPSPTSTDTQYF. The CDR3 bases are TGTGCTAGCAGGCCGAGTCCTACTAGCACAGATACGCAGTATTTT.

In its sample, this clone was seen a few times. V gene TRBV9 combines with J gene TRBJ2-3, with TRBD2 matching over 9 bases. This CDR3 spans 16 amino acids. CDR1 is SGDLS and CDR2 is YYNGEE in the germline V gene. The J segment lost 2 bases and the V segment lost 0 bases, leaving 4 bases of the junction unmatched. CDR3 amino acids: CASSVDAGLATDTQYF. CDR3 nucleotide sequence: TGTGCCAGCAGCGTAGACGCGGGACTAGCCACAGATACGCAGTATTTT.

This chain joins TRBV29-1 and TRBJ1-1; D remains unclear. The CDR3 covers 13 residues. Germline V gene lookup returns CDR1 SQVTM and CDR2 ANQGSEA. The V end was cut by 4 bases, the J end by 0 bases, with 9 bases between. CDR3 coding DNA: TGCAGCGTTGTCGGCGGCTTGAACACTGAAGCTTTCTTT. This encodes CSVVGGLNTEAFF. Complete variable domain (other parts from reference TRBV29-1 and TRBJ1-1): SAVISQKPSRDICQRGTSLTIQCQVDSQVTMMFWYRQQPGQSLTLIATANQGSEATYESGFVIDKFPISRPNLTFSTLTVSNMSPEDSSIYLCSVVGGLNTEAFFGQGTRLTVV.

J is TRBJ2-7 and V is TRBV21-1; TRBD1, as called in the table, went unchecked against the DNA. TRBV21-1 is marked as a pseudogene. The CDR3 covers 16 residues. CDR3 nucleotide sequence: TGTGCCAGCAGCAATGCAGGGGGTTACAGCTCCTACGAGCAGTACTTC. It yields the protein CASSNAGGYSSYEQYF.

The rearrangement links TRBV5-1 to TRBJ1-4; 10 bases are a match to TRBD1. Losses at the gene ends were 0 bases for V and 7 bases for J; bases not matched to a gene: 9. The CDR3 is 17 amino acids. Looked up from germline, CDR1 is SGHRS and CDR2 is YFSETQ. The CDR3 protein is CASSLDGTGVSVEKLFF. CDR3 DNA sequence: TGCGCCAGCAGCTTGGACGGGACAGGGGTCTCTGTTGAAAAACTGTTTTTT.

The rearrangement uses TRBV14 and TRBJ1-3, with TRBD1 matching over 7 bases. The germline V gene has CDR1 SGHDN and CDR2 FVKESK. The CDR3 sequence is 13 residues long. Trimming at V came to 4 bases and at J to 4 bases, leaving 1 base not matched to a gene. The CDR3 nucleotides are TGTGCCAGCAGCCTCAGGGGGGGAAACACCATATATTTT. It codes for CASSLRGGNTIYF.

This clone has only one observation. This rearrangement joins TRBV27 to TRBJ1-1; weak D call: TRBD1 (6 bases). This CDR3 is built from 17 residues. CDR1 MNHEY and CDR2 SMNVEV come from the germline V gene (reference sequence). V lost 3 bases and J 3 bases, leaving 20 bases between the germline ends. For the CDR3, the DNA is TGTGCCAGCAGTTTGATATATCCGACAGGACATTACACTGAAGCTTTCTTT. Translation gives CASSLIYPTGHYTEAFF.

This clone has just one count. The V gene is TRBV6-4, the J gene TRBJ2-3; 11 positions match TRBD2. Trimming removed 3 bases from V and 5 bases from J; junction bases left unmatched: 4. CDR1 and CDR2 (germline): MRHNA, SNTAGT. The CDR3 covers 15 residues. For the CDR3, the DNA is TGTGCCAGCAGTGAACTAGCGGGGGCTAGAGATACGCAGTATTTT. Translation: CASSELAGARDTQYF.

V is TRBV7-9 and J is TRBJ2-3; weak D call: TRBD2 (6 bases). The CDR3 has 15 amino acids. CDR1 is SEHNR and CDR2 is FQNEAQ in the germline V gene (reference sequence). Trimming stripped 4 bases from V and 3 bases from J, with 14 bases between. CDR3 sequence (DNA): TGTGCCAGCAGCTGGGGTAGCGGACTGACAGATACGCAGTATTTT. Translated: CASSWGSGLTDTQYF. The full variable domain, completed using reference TRBV7-9 and TRBJ2-3, is DTGVSQNPRHKITKRGQNVTFRCDPISEHNRLYWYRQTLGQGPEFLTYFQNEAQLEKSRLLSDRFSAERPKGSFSTLEIQRTEQGDSAMYLCASSWGSGLTDTQYFGPGTRLTVL.

The J gene is TRBJ1-1, the V gene TRBV6-5; tentative D call: TRBD1 (6 bases). V was cut by 2 bases and J by 4 bases, with 8 bases left in between. The CDR3 covers 13 residues. Per germline, CDR1 MNHEY and CDR2 SVGAGI. CDR3 region: CASSYGGPTEAFF. CDR3 DNA sequence: TGTGCCAGCAGTTACGGGGGGCCCACTGAAGCTTTCTTT.

The chain employs TRBV5-1 and TRBJ1-1, with 8 bases that match TRBD1. CDR1 and CDR2 (germline): SGHRS, YFSETQ. Unmatched junction bases numbered 6, after V lost 4 bases and J lost 7 bases. This CDR3 has 13 amino acids. CDR3 nucleotides: TGCGCCAGCAGCCCCCCGGGACAGGTTGAAGCTTTCTTT. Residues: CASSPPGQVEAFF.

The rearrangement links TRBV7-8 to TRBJ1-1; D is perhaps TRBD1 (5 bases). There are 15 residues in the CDR3. The V end was cut by 3 bases, the J end by 1 base, with 12 bases between. The germline CDR1 and CDR2 sequences are SGHVS and FQNEAQ. The CDR3 sequence: CASSFPAGTNTEAFF. CDR3 sequence (DNA): TGTGCCAGCAGCTTCCCCGCCGGGACGAACACTGAAGCTTTCTTT.